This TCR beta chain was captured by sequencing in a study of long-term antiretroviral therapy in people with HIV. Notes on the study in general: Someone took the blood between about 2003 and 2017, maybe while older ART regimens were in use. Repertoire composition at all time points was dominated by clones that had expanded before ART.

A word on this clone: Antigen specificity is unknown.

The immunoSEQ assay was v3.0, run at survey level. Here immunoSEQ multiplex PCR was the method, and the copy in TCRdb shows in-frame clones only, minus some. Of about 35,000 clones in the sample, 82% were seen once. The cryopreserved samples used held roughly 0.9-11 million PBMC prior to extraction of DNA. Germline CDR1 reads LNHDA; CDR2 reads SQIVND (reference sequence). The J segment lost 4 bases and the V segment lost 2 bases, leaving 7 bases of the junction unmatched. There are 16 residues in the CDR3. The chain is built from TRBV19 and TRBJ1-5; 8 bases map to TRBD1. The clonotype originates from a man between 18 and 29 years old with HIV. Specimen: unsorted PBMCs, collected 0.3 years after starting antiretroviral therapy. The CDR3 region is CASSILRGQANQPQHF. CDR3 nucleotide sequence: TGTGCCAGTAGTATACTTCGGGGACAGGCTAATCAGCCCCAGCATTTT.